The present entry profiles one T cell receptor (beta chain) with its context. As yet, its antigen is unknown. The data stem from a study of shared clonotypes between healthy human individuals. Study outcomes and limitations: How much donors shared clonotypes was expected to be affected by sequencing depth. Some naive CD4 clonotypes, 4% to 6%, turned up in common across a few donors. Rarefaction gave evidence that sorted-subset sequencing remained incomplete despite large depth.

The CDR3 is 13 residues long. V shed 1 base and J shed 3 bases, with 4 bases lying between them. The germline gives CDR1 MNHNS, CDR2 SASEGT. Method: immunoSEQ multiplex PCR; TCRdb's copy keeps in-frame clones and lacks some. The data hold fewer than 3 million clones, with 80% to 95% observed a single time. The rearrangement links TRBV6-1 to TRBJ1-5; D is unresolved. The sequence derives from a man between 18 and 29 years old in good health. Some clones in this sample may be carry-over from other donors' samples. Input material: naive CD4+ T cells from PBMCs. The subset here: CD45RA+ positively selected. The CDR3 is CASSEGFNQPQHF. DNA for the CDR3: TGTGCCAGCAGTGAAGGCTTCAATCAGCCCCAGCATTTT.